In its sample, the clone carrying this T cell receptor beta chain was seen a few times. Its target is not known. This record belongs to a study of identical twins. Notes on the study in general: The degree of excess twin sharing was weaker in beta out-of-frame sequences.

Each CDR3 protein is one row after TCRdb ran MiXCR on the 5' RACE reads. The sample has over 600,000 distinct CDR3 sequences; over 20% are singletons. The CDR3 spans 15 residues. The V end lost 1 base, the J end lost 2 bases, and 9 bases lay between the germline ends. The germline gives CDR1 SGHVS, CDR2 FNYEAQ. In addition, the sample was reused for a study of T cells expressing NK-cell markers. In that study: With an anti-gamma-delta TCR antibody, sorting in several experiments was kept to alpha-beta TCR T cells. Each of roughly six donors carried dominant NKG2C+ clonotypes accounting for about 1.0-8% of CD8+ T cells.

The source of this sequence is a young woman in good health. This chain links TRBV7-6 with TRBJ1-3; a weak D match, TRBD1 (6 bases). The sample consisted of PBMCs. CDR3 amino acids: CASSLGAGAGNTIYF. The DNA of the CDR3 is TGTGCCAGCAGCTTAGGTGCAGGGGCTGGAAACACCATATATTTT.